Below, 7 T cell receptor beta chains from the same sample are listed, as sequenced in a study of naive CD8 T cells in extremely preterm neonates. The protocol was immunoSEQ multiplex PCR, while the TCRdb copy is restricted to in-frame clones and leaves out a portion. The profile shows roughly 5,000 clones, 95% to 98% of them singletons. The sequenced sample was naive CD8+ T cells from blood. These receptors all stem from a human donor in good health.

This rearrangement joins TRBV10-3 to TRBJ1-2; 9 nucleotides agree with TRBD1. CDR3 length equals 14 residues. V was clipped by 6 bases and J by 8 bases; unmatched bases: 10. Germline V lookup: CDR1 ENHRY, CDR2 SYGVKD. CDR3 loop: CAIRRLQGAEGYTF. The CDR3, as DNA: TGTGCCATCAGACGCTTACAGGGGGCGGAAGGCTACACCTTC.

The J gene is TRBJ2-2, the V gene TRBV19; 7 bases align to TRBD2. The CDR3 covers 15 residues. CDR1 LNHDA and CDR2 SQIVND come from the germline V gene (reference sequence). V lost 5 bases and J lost 6; bases outside the gene matches: 9. The CDR3 DNA reads as TGTGCCAGTAGTCCCTGGGAGGGAATGGCCGGGGAGCTGTTTTTT. The encoded protein is CASSPWEGMAGELFF.

The J gene is TRBJ2-5, the V gene TRBV30; D not certain. With the DNA end fitting TRBJ2-7 better, the J assignment may be wrong. The germline V gene encodes CDR1 GTSNPN and CDR2 SVGIG (reference sequence). The CDR3 is 13 residues long. The CDR3, as DNA: TGTGCCTGGAGTGTCGGAGCTTCCTACGAGCAGTACTTC. This encodes CAWSVGASYEQYF.

The CDR3 sequence: CASSLGRGRTYEQYF. CDR3 DNA sequence: TGTGCCAGCAGCTTGGGAAGAGGGAGGACCTACGAGCAGTACTTC. The V gene is TRBV7-8, the J gene TRBJ2-7, with D possibly matching TRBD2 (6 bases). The CDR3 is 15 residues long. Per germline, CDR1 SGHVS and CDR2 FQNEAQ. Trimming shortened V by 3 bases and J by 2 bases, and 14 bases separated the two germline ends.

The V call is TRBV19, the J call TRBJ2-7, with 8 positions matching TRBD2. CDR3 length: 15 amino acids. Trimming took 1 base from V and 3 from J; bases not matched to a gene: 5. From germline, CDR1 is LNHDA and CDR2 SQIVND (reference sequence). For the CDR3, the DNA is TGTGCCAGTAGTATAGCACTAGCGGAGGGCTACGAGCAGTACTTC. Amino acid sequence: CASSIALAEGYEQYF.

In its sample, this clone was seen once. This sequence joins TRBV4-1 and TRBJ2-1; 9 bases agree with TRBD2. The CDR3 loop spans 15 amino acids. J lost 0 bases, V lost 3 bases, and 0 bases had no gene match. From germline, CDR1 is MGHRA and CDR2 YSYEKL. For the CDR3, the DNA is TGCGCCAGCAGCCAGACTAGCGGCTCCTACAATGAGCAGTTCTTC. Encoded protein: CASSQTSGSYNEQFF.

This chain uses TRBV28 with TRBJ1-5; 7 bases are a match to TRBD1. The CDR3 extends over 16 amino acids. In germline, CDR1 is MDHEN, CDR2 SYDVKM. V was pared by 5 bases and J by 0 bases, with 7 bases of the junction left unmatched. The CDR3, as DNA: TGTGCCAGCAGTCCGAGGGACAGTCTTAGCAATCAGCCCCAGCATTTT. Translated, it gives CASSPRDSLSNQPQHF.